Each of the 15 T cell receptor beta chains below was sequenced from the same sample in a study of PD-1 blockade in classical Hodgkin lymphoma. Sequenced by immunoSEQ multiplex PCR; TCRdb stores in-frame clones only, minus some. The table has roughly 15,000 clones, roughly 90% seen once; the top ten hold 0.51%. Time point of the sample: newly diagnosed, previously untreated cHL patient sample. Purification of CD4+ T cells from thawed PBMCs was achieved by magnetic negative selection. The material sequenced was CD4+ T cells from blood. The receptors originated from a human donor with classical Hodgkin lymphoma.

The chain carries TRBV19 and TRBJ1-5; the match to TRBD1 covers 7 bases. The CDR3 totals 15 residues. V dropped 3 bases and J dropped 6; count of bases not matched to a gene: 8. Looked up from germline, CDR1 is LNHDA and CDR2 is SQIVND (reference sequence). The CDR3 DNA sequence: TGTGCCAGTAGTATTGGGACAGTGGGCACTCAGCCCCAGCATTTT. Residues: CASSIGTVGTQPQHF.

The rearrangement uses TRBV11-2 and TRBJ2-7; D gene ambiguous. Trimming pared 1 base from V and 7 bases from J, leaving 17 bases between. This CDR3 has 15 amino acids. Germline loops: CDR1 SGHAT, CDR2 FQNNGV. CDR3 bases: TGTGCCAGCAGCTTAGGGGCAGTACCCTCTAGGGAGCAGTACTTC. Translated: CASSLGAVPSREQYF.

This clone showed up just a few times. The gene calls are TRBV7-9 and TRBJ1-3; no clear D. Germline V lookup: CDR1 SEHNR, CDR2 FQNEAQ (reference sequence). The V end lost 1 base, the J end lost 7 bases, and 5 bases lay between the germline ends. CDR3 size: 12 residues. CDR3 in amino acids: CASSLELNTIYF. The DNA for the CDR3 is TGTGCCAGCAGCTTAGAGCTCAACACCATATATTTT.

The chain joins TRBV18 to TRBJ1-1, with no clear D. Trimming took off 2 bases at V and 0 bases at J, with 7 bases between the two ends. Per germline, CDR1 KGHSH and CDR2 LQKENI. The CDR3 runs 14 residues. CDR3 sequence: CASSPTSLNTEAFF. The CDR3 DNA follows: TGTGCCAGCTCACCAACCAGCTTGAACACTGAAGCTTTCTTT.

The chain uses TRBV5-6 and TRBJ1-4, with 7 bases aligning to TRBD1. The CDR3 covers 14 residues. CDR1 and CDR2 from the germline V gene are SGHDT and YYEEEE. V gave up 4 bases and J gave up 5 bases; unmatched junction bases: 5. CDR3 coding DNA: TGTGCCAGCAGCACTACAGGGGAAAATGAAAAACTGTTTTTT. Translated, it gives CASSTTGENEKLFF. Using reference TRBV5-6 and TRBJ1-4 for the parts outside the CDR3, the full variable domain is DAGVTQSPTHLIKTRGQQVTLRCSPKSGHDTVSWYQQALGQGPQFIFQYYEEEERQRGNFPDRFSGHQFPNYSSELNVNALLLGDSALYLCASSTTGENEKLFFGSGTQLSVL.

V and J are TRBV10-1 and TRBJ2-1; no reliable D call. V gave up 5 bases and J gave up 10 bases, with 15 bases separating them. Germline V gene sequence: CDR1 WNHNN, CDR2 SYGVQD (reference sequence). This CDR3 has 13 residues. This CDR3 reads CASSSFVATEQFF. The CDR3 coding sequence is TGCGCCAGCAGTTCTTTTGTTGCTACGGAGCAGTTCTTC.

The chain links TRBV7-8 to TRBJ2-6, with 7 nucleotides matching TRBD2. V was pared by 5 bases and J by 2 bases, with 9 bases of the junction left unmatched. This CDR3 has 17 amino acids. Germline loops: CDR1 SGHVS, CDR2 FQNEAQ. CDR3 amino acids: CASSLGGRVPGANVLTF. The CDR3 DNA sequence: TGTGCCAGCAGCCTCGGGGGGAGGGTGCCTGGGGCCAACGTCCTGACTTTC.

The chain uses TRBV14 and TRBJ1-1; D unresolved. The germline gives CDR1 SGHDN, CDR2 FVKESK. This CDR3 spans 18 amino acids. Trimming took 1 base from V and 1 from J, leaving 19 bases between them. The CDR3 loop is CASSQADVGGRPNTEAFF. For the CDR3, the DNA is TGTGCCAGCAGCCAAGCAGACGTCGGAGGGCGGCCGAACACTGAAGCTTTCTTT.

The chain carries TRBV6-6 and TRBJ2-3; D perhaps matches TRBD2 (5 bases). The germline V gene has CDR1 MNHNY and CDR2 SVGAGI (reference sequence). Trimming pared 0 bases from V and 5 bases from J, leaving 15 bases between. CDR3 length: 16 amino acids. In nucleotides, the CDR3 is TGTGCCAGCAGTTACTCGATCTGGGTTGAGGGAGATACGCAGTATTTT. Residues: CASSYSIWVEGDTQYF.

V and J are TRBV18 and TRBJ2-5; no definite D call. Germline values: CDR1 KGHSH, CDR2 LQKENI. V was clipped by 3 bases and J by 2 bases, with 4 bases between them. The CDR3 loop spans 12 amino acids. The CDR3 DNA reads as TGTGCCAGCTCACCCGTTCAAGAGACCCAGTACTTC. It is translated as CASSPVQETQYF.

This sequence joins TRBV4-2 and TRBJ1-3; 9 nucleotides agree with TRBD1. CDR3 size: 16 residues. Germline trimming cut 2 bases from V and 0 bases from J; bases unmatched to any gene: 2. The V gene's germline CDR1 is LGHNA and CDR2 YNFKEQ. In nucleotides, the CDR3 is TGTGCCAGCAGCCAATCGACAGGGGGCTCTGGAAACACCATATATTTT. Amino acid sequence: CASSQSTGGSGNTIYF.

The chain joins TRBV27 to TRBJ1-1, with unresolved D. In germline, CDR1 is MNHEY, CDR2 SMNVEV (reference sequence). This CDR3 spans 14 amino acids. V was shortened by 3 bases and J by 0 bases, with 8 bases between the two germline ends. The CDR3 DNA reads TGTGCCAGCAGTTTCGGCAGTATGAACACTGAAGCTTTCTTT. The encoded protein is CASSFGSMNTEAFF.

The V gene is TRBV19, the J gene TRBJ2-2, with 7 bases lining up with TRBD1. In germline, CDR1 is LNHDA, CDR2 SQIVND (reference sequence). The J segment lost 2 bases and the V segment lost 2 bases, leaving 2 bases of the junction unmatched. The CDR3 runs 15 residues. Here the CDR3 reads CASSITGANTGELFF. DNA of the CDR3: TGTGCCAGTAGTATAACAGGGGCCAACACCGGGGAGCTGTTTTTT.

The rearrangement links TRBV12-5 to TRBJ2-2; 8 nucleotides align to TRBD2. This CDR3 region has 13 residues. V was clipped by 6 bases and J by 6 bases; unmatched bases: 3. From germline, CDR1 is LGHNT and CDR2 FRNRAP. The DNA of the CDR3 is TGTGCTAGTGGACCGACTAGCGCCGGGGAGCTGTTTTTT. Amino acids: CASGPTSAGELFF.

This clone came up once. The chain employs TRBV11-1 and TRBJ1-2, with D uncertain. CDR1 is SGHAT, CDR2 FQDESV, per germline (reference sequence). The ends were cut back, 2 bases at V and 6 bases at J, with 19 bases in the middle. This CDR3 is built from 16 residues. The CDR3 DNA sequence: TGTGCCAGCAGCTTATCCCTACACCGACAAGGGAATGGCTACACCTTC. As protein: CASSLSLHRQGNGYTF.